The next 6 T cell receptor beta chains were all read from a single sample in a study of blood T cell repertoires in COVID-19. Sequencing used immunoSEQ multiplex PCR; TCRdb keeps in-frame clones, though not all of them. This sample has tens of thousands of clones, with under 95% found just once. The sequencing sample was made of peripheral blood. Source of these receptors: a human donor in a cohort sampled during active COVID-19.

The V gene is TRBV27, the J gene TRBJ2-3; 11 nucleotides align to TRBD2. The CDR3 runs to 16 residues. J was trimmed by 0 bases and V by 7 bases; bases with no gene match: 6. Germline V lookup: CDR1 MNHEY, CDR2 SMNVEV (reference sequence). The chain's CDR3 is CASILAGGPSTDTQYF. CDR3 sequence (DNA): TGTGCCAGCATCTTAGCGGGAGGGCCAAGCACAGATACGCAGTATTTT.

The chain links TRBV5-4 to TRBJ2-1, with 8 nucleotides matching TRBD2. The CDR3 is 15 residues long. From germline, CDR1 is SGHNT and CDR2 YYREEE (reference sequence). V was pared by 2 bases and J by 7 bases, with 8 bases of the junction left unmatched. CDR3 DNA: TGTGCCAGCAGCTTCTCCGGGAGGGCCGGGAATGAGCAGTTCTTC. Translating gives CASSFSGRAGNEQFF.

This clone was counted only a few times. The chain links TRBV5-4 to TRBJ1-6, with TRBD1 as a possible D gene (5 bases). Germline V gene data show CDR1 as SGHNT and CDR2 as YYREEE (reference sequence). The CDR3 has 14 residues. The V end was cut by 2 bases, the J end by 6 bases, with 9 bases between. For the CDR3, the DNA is TGTGCCAGCAGCTTACGGGGGGTTAATTCACCCCTCCACTTT. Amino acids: CASSLRGVNSPLHF.

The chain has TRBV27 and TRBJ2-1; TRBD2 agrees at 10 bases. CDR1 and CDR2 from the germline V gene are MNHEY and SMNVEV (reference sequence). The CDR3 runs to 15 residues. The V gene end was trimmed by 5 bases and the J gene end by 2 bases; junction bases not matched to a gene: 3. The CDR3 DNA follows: TGTGCCAGCAGTCTAGCGGGAGAGGCCTACAATGAGCAGTTCTTC. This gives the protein CASSLAGEAYNEQFF.

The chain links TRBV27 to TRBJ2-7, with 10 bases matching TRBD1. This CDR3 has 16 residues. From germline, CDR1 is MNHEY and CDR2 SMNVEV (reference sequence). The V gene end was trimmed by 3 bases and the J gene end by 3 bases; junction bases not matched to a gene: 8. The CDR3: CASSFLARTGGYEQYF. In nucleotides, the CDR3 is TGTGCCAGCAGTTTCTTGGCACGGACAGGGGGCTACGAGCAGTACTTC.

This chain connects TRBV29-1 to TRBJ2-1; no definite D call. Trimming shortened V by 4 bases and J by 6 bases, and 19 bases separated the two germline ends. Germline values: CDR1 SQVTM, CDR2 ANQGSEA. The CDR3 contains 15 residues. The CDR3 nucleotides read TGCAGCGTTGTGGGTCTAGTGGTGTTCGGCAATGAGCAGTTCTTC. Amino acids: CSVVGLVVFGNEQFF.